This T cell receptor beta chain was observed in a study of identical twins. The study, taken as a whole, reports: Fewer insertions marked abundant cord blood beta clonotypes; young adult naive trended weakly, memory not at all. Where out-of-frame alpha sequences were twin-shared, they showed excess low generation probability.

Each CDR3 protein gets one entry after TCRdb re-called the 5' RACE reads with MiXCR. Of 200,000 to 300,000 distinct CDR3 sequences listed, 7.5% are singletons. As to this clonotype: What it recognizes is unknown.

V lost 0 bases and J 2 bases, leaving 8 bases between the germline ends. CDR1 and CDR2 from the germline V gene are MGHRA and YSYEKL. The CDR3 is 16 amino acids. Healthy Caucasians, and only they, were the donors. The same data also went into a second study, on yellow fever vaccine responses in identical twins. That work states: As reported, the vaccine T cell response of twins seemed partly convergent and partly personalized.

The clonotype was recovered from a woman between 18 and 29 years old in good health. The chain uses TRBV4-1 and TRBJ1-6; no definite D call. The sample consisted of CD8+ T cells sorted from blood. CDR3 in DNA: TGCGCCAGCAGCCAAGAGGGATCCCCCTATAATTCACCCCTCCACTTT. Its translation is CASSQEGSPYNSPLHF.